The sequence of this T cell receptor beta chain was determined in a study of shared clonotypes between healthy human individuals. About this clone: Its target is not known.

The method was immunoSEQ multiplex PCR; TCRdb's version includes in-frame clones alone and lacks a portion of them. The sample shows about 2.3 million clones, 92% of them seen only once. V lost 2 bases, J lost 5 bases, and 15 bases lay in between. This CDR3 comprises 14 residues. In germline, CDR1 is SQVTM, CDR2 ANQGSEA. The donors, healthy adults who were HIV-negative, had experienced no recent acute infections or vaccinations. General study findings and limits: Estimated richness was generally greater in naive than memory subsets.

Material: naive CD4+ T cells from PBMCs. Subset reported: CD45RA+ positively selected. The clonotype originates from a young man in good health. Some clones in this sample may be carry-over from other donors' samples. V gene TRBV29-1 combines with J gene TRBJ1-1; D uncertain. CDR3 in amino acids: CSVEKVLGETEAFF. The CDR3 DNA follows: TGCAGCGTTGAAAAGGTGTTGGGAGAAACTGAAGCTTTCTTT. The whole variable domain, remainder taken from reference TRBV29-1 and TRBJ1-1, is SAVISQKPSRDICQRGTSLTIQCQVDSQVTMMFWYRQQPGQSLTLIATANQGSEATYESGFVIDKFPISRPNLTFSTLTVSNMSPEDSSIYLCSVEKVLGETEAFFGQGTRLTVV.